These T cell receptor beta chains were read from a single sample in a study of OX40 agonist ivuxolimab in advanced cancers. Assay used: immunoSEQ multiplex PCR; TCRdb lists only in-frame clones, some missing. The repertoire has about 77,000 clones, roughly 92% of them found once; the top ten carry 4% to 5.5%. Sequenced material: CD4+ or CD8+ T cells sorted from blood, taken in a trial of the OX40 agonist ivuxolimab. The receptors here all came from an adult with an advanced solid tumor such as melanoma, head and neck, liver or kidney cancer. CDR3s include the opening cysteine and the closing phenylalanine or tryptophan. Fields, in order: clone size, V gene, J gene, D gene, CDR3 protein, CDR3 DNA. D genes are given only for firm matches. Size is stated for part of the rows, as once, few or many counts, or as a class when the clone is expanded.

-,TRBV11-1,TRBJ2-7,TRBD1,CASSFDRGYEQYF,TGTGCCAGCAGCTTCGACAGGGGCTACGAGCAGTACTTC
-,TRBV7-2,TRBJ1-1,-,CASSLGANTEAFF,TGTGCCAGCAGCTTAGGGGCGAACACTGAAGCTTTCTTT
-,TRBV19,TRBJ1-4,TRBD1,CASSIDVRTGTNEKLFF,TGTGCCAGTAGTATAGACGTCCGGACAGGGACTAATGAAAAACTGTTTTTT
once,TRBV15,TRBJ2-5,-,CATSKGQRYQETQYF,TGTGCCACCAGCAAAGGGCAGAGGTACCAAGAGACCCAGTACTTC
-,TRBV5-1,TRBJ1-5,TRBD1,CASSQGQGGNQPQHF,TGCGCCAGCAGCCAAGGACAGGGTGGCAATCAGCCCCAGCATTTT
-,TRBV28,TRBJ1-3,-,CASSFRISGNTIYF,TGTGCCAGCAGTTTTCGGATCTCTGGAAACACCATATATTTT
-,TRBV19,TRBJ2-1,TRBD2,CASSRGTSGIYEQFF,TGTGCCAGTAGCCGTGGGACTAGCGGGATTTATGAGCAGTTCTTC
-,TRBV13,TRBJ2-3,TRBD2,CASSFSGRAGDTQYF,TGTGCCAGCAGCTTTAGCGGGAGGGCCGGAGATACGCAGTATTTT
-,TRBV5-1,TRBJ2-3,TRBD2,CASRLAGGISDTQYF,TGCGCCAGCCGACTAGCGGGAGGAATTTCAGATACGCAGTATTTT
-,TRBV4-2,TRBJ1-4,TRBD1,CASSQDPIWDSNEKLFF,TGTGCCAGCAGCCAAGATCCGATCTGGGACAGTAATGAAAAACTGTTTTTT
-,TRBV7-3,TRBJ2-1,-,CASSLEGQGFWFF,TGTGCCAGCAGCCTAGAGGGGCAGGGCTTTTGGTTCTTC
-,TRBV7-8,TRBJ1-3,-,CASSLGVWSGNTIYF,TGTGCCAGCAGCTTAGGAGTTTGGTCTGGAAACACCATATATTTT
-,TRBV6-5,TRBJ2-3,-,CASSPVRGDTQYF,TGTGCCAGCAGCCCGGTCCGGGGGGATACGCAGTATTTT
-,TRBV5-4,TRBJ1-2,TRBD1,CATRGTGYGYTF,TGTGCCACCCGGGGGACAGGGTATGGCTACACCTTC
-,TRBV7-9,TRBJ2-7,TRBD1,CASSNGQGDHEQYF,TGTGCCAGCAGCAACGGACAGGGGGACCACGAGCAGTACTTC
-,TRBV30,TRBJ2-2,-,CAWGEGQGVNGELFF,TGTGCCTGGGGTGAGGGGCAGGGCGTAAACGGGGAGCTGTTTTTT
-,TRBV18,TRBJ2-3,-,CASSGTGDTQYF,TGTGCCAGCTCAGGCACGGGGGATACGCAGTATTTT
-,TRBV4-1,TRBJ2-1,TRBD2,CASSQDRSTSGRDNEQFF,TGCGCCAGCAGCCAAGATCGATCCACTAGCGGGAGGGATAATGAGCAGTTCTTC
once,TRBV11-2,TRBJ2-7,-,CASSLVYEQYF,TGTGCCAGCAGCTTAGTGTACGAGCAGTACTTC
-,TRBV6-5,TRBJ2-7,TRBD2,CASEGASGTDEQYF,TGTGCCAGCGAGGGGGCTAGCGGGACTGACGAGCAGTACTTC
-,TRBV7-3,TRBJ2-2,-,CASSSRGNTGELFF,TGTGCCAGCAGCTCCAGGGGAAACACCGGGGAGCTGTTTTTT
-,TRBV18,TRBJ2-7,TRBD1,CASSPTGTGAYEQYF,TGTGCCAGCTCACCAACCGGGACAGGGGCCTACGAGCAGTACTTC